These 8 T cell receptor beta chains came from one sample sequenced in a study of shared clonotypes between healthy human individuals. Profiled with immunoSEQ multiplex PCR; TCRdb holds only in-frame clones, not every one. In the table there are hundreds of thousands of clones, about 96% of which are singletons. The sequenced material came from naive CD4+ T cells sorted from blood. The subset is: CD45RA+ positively selected. The receptor set was obtained from a woman aged 30 to 39 in good health.

This chain connects TRBV7-2 to TRBJ2-5; D is undetermined. This CDR3 has 12 residues. Germline-derived CDR1 and CDR2 are SGHTA and FQGNSA. V was clipped by 6 bases and J by 5 bases, with 10 bases between them. The CDR3 is CASRRSGETQYF. The CDR3 DNA follows: TGTGCCAGCAGGAGGTCGGGCGAGACCCAGTACTTC.

The V and J genes are TRBV28 and TRBJ2-3, with D hard to call. The CDR3 spans 13 residues. The ends were cut back, 3 bases at V and 0 bases at J, with 4 bases in the middle. Looked up from germline, CDR1 is MDHEN and CDR2 is SYDVKM. The CDR3 reads CASSLVSTDTQYF. CDR3 DNA: TGTGCCAGCAGTTTGGTAAGCACAGATACGCAGTATTTT. The variable domain in full, with the rest retrieved from reference TRBV28 and TRBJ2-3, is DVKVTQSSRYLVKRTGEKVFLECVQDMDHENMFWYRQDPGLGLRLIYFSYDVKMKEKGDIPEGYSVSREKKERFSLILESASTNQTSMYLCASSLVSTDTQYFGPGTRLTVL.

V is TRBV18 and J is TRBJ2-5; D call uncertain. Germline loops: CDR1 KGHSH, CDR2 LQKENI. CDR3 length: 14 residues. The V and J ends lost 2 bases and 0 bases respectively, with 7 bases between them. The CDR3 sequence is CASSPSDYQETQYF. CDR3 coding DNA: TGTGCCAGCTCACCATCCGACTACCAAGAGACCCAGTACTTC.

The chain uses TRBV6-5 and TRBJ1-1; the match to TRBD1 covers 8 bases. J gave up 1 base and V 7 bases, and 2 bases lay outside the gene matches. Germline CDR1 and CDR2: MNHEY and SVGAGI. This CDR3 comprises 13 residues. In DNA form, the CDR3 reads TGTGCCAGCAACAGGGGGAGGAACACTGAAGCTTTCTTT. Amino acid sequence: CASNRGRNTEAFF.

This chain joins TRBV28 and TRBJ1-2; no firm D call. The V end was cut by 5 bases, the J end by 5 bases, with 9 bases between. CDR1 and CDR2 from the germline V gene are MDHEN and SYDVKM. The CDR3 is 12 amino acids. CDR3 in amino acids: CASSLPAYGYTF. In DNA form, the CDR3 reads TGTGCCAGCAGTCTGCCGGCGTATGGCTACACCTTC.

The CDR3 DNA sequence: TGTGCCACCAGCGGGGGGGTGGGTAGCGGCTACAATGAGCAGTTCTTC. This sequence encodes CATSGGVGSGYNEQFF. The genes are TRBV15 and TRBJ2-1; 7 positions match TRBD2. The CDR3 spans 16 residues. CDR1 is LNHNV and CDR2 is YYDKDF in the germline V gene (reference sequence). J lost 3 bases, V lost 5 bases, and 10 bases had no gene match.

The chain couples TRBV4-1 to TRBJ2-3; D ambiguous. The CDR3 is 14 amino acids. Trimming pared 1 base from V and 0 bases from J, leaving 5 bases between. In germline, CDR1 is MGHRA, CDR2 YSYEKL. The DNA of the CDR3 is TGCGCCAGCAGCCAAGGGGCCAGCACAGATACGCAGTATTTT. Translated, it gives CASSQGASTDTQYF.

This clone appeared once. J is TRBJ2-6 and V is TRBV2; a weak D match, TRBD1 (5 bases). The CDR3 is 15 residues long. Germline V gene sequence: CDR1 SNHLY, CDR2 FYNNEI. V was shortened by 1 base and J by 4 bases, with 8 bases between the two germline ends. CDR3 sequence (DNA): TGTGCCAGCAGTGAAGGCAGGGCAGGGGCCAACGTCCTGACTTTC. Translating it yields CASSEGRAGANVLTF.